A selection of T cell receptor beta chains follows, all from one sample in a study of T cells in Graves' hyperthyroidism and ophthalmopathy. TCRdb re-derived calls from the multiplex PCR reads in MiXCR, one entry per CDR3 protein. The table lists 400,000 or so distinct CDR3 sequences, roughly 15% of them singletons, with approximately 20% in the top ten. The sample comprised blood. Receptor source: a woman aged 55-70 years with Graves' ophthalmopathy. CDR3s include the opening cysteine and the closing phenylalanine or tryptophan. A D gene is named only where the DNA matches it firmly. Where a row states a size, it is once, few, many or the class of an expanded clone; other rows omit it.

abundance,d_gene,j_gene,v_gene,len,CDR3nt,CDR3aa
.,.,TRBJ1-4,TRBV5-4,13,TGTGCCAGCAGCCGAGACGAGGATGAAAAACTGTTTTTT,CASSRDEDEKLFF
many,.,TRBJ2-1,TRBV6-6,12,TGTGCCAGCAGTTACCGTGTCGACGAGCAGTTCTTC,CASSYRVDEQFF
few,TRBD1,TRBJ1-6,TRBV28,18,TGTGCCAGCAGTTTGTTCGGACAGGGTTCCTCTTATAATTCACCCCTCCACTTT,CASSLFGQGSSYNSPLHF
many,.,TRBJ2-3,TRBV11-3,15,TGTGCCAGCAGCTACGACGGTTCTAGCACAGATACGCAGTATTTT,CASSYDGSSTDTQYF
many,TRBD1,TRBJ2-6,TRBV24-1,17,TGTGCCACCAGTGATTTGGAGGGACAGGCGGGGGCCAACGTCCTGACTTTC,CATSDLEGQAGANVLTF
few,.,TRBJ2-5,TRBV19,13,TGTGCCACCGCCGGCAGTGTGCAAGAGACCCAGTACTTC,CATAGSVQETQYF
.,TRBD2,TRBJ2-5,TRBV7-3,15,TGTGCCAGCAGCGACGGACTAGCGGAACGAGAGACCCAGTACTTC,CASSDGLAERETQYF
.,.,TRBJ1-1,TRBV5-1,13,TGCGCCAGCAGGGAGGGGACATCCACTGAAGCTTTCTTT,CASREGTSTEAFF
many,.,TRBJ2-3,TRBV29-1,12,TGCAGCGTTGTTCCTAGGACAGATACGCAGTATTTT,CSVVPRTDTQYF
many,.,TRBJ1-1,TRBV30,14,TGTGCCTGGAGTAACGGGGAATTGAACACTGAAGCTTTCTTT,CAWSNGELNTEAFF
many,TRBD2,TRBJ2-7,TRBV20-1,14,TGCAGTGCTAGAGATCAAGCGGGAGCCTACGAGCAGTACTTC,CSARDQAGAYEQYF
many,.,TRBJ1-3,TRBV30,13,TGTGCCTGGAGTACAATCTCTGGAAACACCATATATTTT,CAWSTISGNTIYF
few,.,TRBJ1-3,TRBV28,12,TGTGCCAGCAGTTCGGGGGGAAACACCATATATTTT,CASSSGGNTIYF
few,.,TRBJ2-1,TRBV7-8,15,TGTGCCAGCACTAAGGGACAACCCTCCTACAATGAGCAGTTCTTC,CASTKGQPSYNEQFF
.,TRBD1,TRBJ1-5,TRBV24-1,16,TGTGCCACCAGTGACTCCCGGGACAGGGCGTATCAGCCCCAGCATTTT,CATSDSRDRAYQPQHF
many,.,TRBJ1-5,TRBV27,14,TGTGCCAGCAGTTTTTCGGGAAGCAATCAGCCCCAGCATTTT,CASSFSGSNQPQHF
many,.,TRBJ2-5,TRBV28,16,TGTGCCAGCAGTTTCTCGGGACGGACGAGGGGAGAGACCCAGTACTTC,CASSFSGRTRGETQYF
.,.,TRBJ2-3,TRBV20-1,13,TGCAGTGCCCAAGATCCTTACACAGATACGCAGTATTTT,CSAQDPYTDTQYF
few,.,TRBJ1-1,TRBV7-9,15,TGTGCCAGCAGCCGAGGGGGGGGGGGGGGGACTGAAGCTTTCTTT,CASSRGGGGGTEAFF
many,TRBD1,TRBJ1-5,TRBV2,14,TGTGCCAGCAGGGACAGGGGTTTGGATCAGCCCCAGCATTTT,CASRDRGLDQPQHF
.,.,TRBJ1-1,TRBV20-1,13,TGCAGTGTTAGGGGAGACCAGGGTTCGTTCTCTTTCTTT,CSVRGDQGSFSFF
.,.,TRBJ2-1,TRBV5-1,14,TGCGCCAGCAGCTTTTCCGGGACCCCCAATGAGCAGTTCTTC,CASSFSGTPNEQFF
few,.,TRBJ1-2,TRBV7-9,15,TGTGCCAGCAGCCCTAACGCGGGGTCAGCCTATGGCTACACCTTC,CASSPNAGSAYGYTF
.,TRBD1,TRBJ2-5,TRBV5-1,15,TGCGCCAGCAGTCGGACAGGAGGTTTCCAAGAGACCCAGTACTTC,CASSRTGGFQETQYF
many,.,TRBJ2-5,TRBV30,13,TGTGCCTGGAGTGGGGCTAGGGGAAAGACCCAGTACTTC,CAWSGARGKTQYF
many,TRBD1,TRBJ2-1,TRBV6-1,15,TGTGCCAGCAGCGACCCGACAGGGTTTAACGATGAGCAGTTCTTC,CASSDPTGFNDEQFF
many,.,TRBJ2-7,TRBV11-2,13,TGTGCCAGCAGCTTAAGTGGCGTCCTCGAGCAGTACTTC,CASSLSGVLEQYF
.,.,TRBJ2-7,TRBV19,13,TGTGCCAGTAATCCGGGACCGAGTTACGAGCAGTACTTC,CASNPGPSYEQYF
many,.,TRBJ2-5,TRBV2,13,TGTGCCAGCAGTGAAGAGCAGCGTGGGACCCAGTACTTC,CASSEEQRGTQYF
.,.,TRBJ2-1,TRBV11-2,15,TGTGCCAGCATCTCGTATAGCGGTCTCTACAATGAGCAGTTCTTC,CASISYSGLYNEQFF
many,.,TRBJ2-1,TRBV30,12,TGTGCCTGGAGTCCCCGGAGAGGTGAGCAGTTCTTC,CAWSPRRGEQFF